This TCR beta chain originates from a study of spatial heterogeneity in lung cancer. Looking at the study overall: Strong correlation linked TCR transcript counts in tumor regions to a T cell module score derived from matched bulk RNA-seq. Broader study findings: Expanded alpha and beta TCR counts within tumors tracked tumor mutation counts.

This clonotype is medium-sized within its sample. The antigen remains undetermined. All TCR cDNA molecules were individually tagged with a unique molecular identifier. TCRdb independently ran MiXCR on the 5' RACE reads; one entry per CDR3 protein. The table has about 13,000 distinct CDR3 sequences, roughly 5.4% seen once. The V gene end was trimmed by 1 base and the J gene end by 4 bases; junction bases not matched to a gene: 5. Per the germline V gene, CDR1 is DFQATT and CDR2 is SNEGSKA (reference sequence). This CDR3 region has 14 residues. Regarding time point: sample taken at primary tumor resection. Whole RNA, which was extracted from tumor, nontumor lung tissue or frozen PBMC, was sequenced without any cell sorting.

The TCR sequence derives from a female donor with early-stage non-small cell lung cancer. Source: lung tumor tissue, taken at surgery. The chain uses TRBV20-1 and TRBJ2-5; 8 bases fit TRBD2. The CDR3 is CSARVRGAGETQYF. The CDR3, as DNA: TGCAGTGCTAGAGTGCGGGGGGCAGGAGAGACCCAGTACTTC.